The rows below give T cell receptor beta chains drawn from one sample of a study of response to subunit inactivated influenza vaccine. Via MiXCR, TCRdb re-called the RT-PCR reads, giving one row per CDR3 protein. The sample includes about 240,000 distinct CDR3 sequences, about 12% of them seen just once. This sample comprised non-naive T cells sorted from PBMCs, obtained approximately 15 days before vaccination. The receptors here all came from a man aged 50 or older who received an inactivated influenza vaccine. The CDR3 runs from the conserved cysteine through the conserved F or W. D genes are given only for firm matches. The size entry is marked missing in some rows and otherwise reads once, few, many or a size class.

size: few; J: TRBJ2-2; length: 13; V: TRBV2; D: TRBD2; CDR3: CASRREGNGELFF; DNA: TGTGCCAGCAGGCGGGAGGGCAACGGGGAGCTGTTTTTT
size: -; J: TRBJ2-5; length: 13; V: TRBV25-1; D: -; CDR3: CASSFPNQETQYF; DNA: TGTGCCAGCAGTTTCCCGAACCAAGAGACCCAGTACTTC
size: -; J: TRBJ2-5; length: 16; V: TRBV4-1; D: TRBD1; CDR3: CASSLYERGRTETQYF; DNA: TGCGCCAGCAGCCTCTACGAAAGGGGGCGGACGGAGACCCAGTACTTC
size: few; J: TRBJ2-5; length: 15; V: TRBV5-6; D: -; CDR3: CASSPGLGSGETQYF; DNA: TGTGCCAGCAGCCCGGGACTGGGGTCGGGGGAGACCCAGTACTTC
size: few; J: TRBJ2-7; length: 11; V: TRBV6-5; D: TRBD1; CDR3: CASSSGQGSHF; DNA: TGTGCCAGCAGTTCGGGACAGGGTTCGCACTTC
size: -; J: TRBJ1-2; length: 14; V: TRBV7-2; D: -; CDR3: CASSLEDGTYGYTF; DNA: TGTGCCAGCAGCCTAGAGGACGGCACCTATGGCTACACCTTC
size: few; J: TRBJ1-1; length: 15; V: TRBV3-1; D: TRBD1; CDR3: CASSPGLGQGLLAFF; DNA: TGTGCCAGCAGCCCGGGCCTGGGACAGGGACTTTTGGCTTTCTTT
size: many; J: TRBJ2-1; length: 14; V: TRBV4-1; D: TRBD2; CDR3: CASRASGRLNEQFF; DNA: TGCGCCAGCAGGGCTAGCGGGAGGCTCAATGAGCAGTTCTTC
size: -; J: TRBJ1-6; length: 14; V: TRBV5-8; D: -; CDR3: CASSFAGLNSPLHF; DNA: TGTGCCAGCAGCTTCGCAGGGTTGAATTCACCCCTCCACTTT
size: few; J: TRBJ1-1; length: 13; V: TRBV2; D: TRBD1; CDR3: CASRTTGVGEAFF; DNA: TGTGCCAGCAGAACTACAGGGGTGGGTGAAGCTTTCTTT
size: many; J: TRBJ2-5; length: 15; V: TRBV9; D: -; CDR3: CASSVATGGQETQYF; DNA: TGTGCCAGCAGCGTAGCTACCGGGGGCCAAGAGACCCAGTACTTC
size: few; J: TRBJ2-2; length: 16; V: TRBV7-2; D: -; CDR3: CASSLDSTGRTGELFF; DNA: TGTGCCAGCAGCTTAGATTCGACAGGGAGGACCGGGGAGCTGTTTTTT
size: -; J: TRBJ2-1; length: 16; V: TRBV7-8; D: TRBD1; CDR3: CASSPRQGRPKNEQFF; DNA: TGTGCCAGCAGCCCAAGACAGGGCCGACCCAAGAATGAGCAGTTCTTC
size: few; J: TRBJ2-7; length: 17; V: TRBV28; D: TRBD1; CDR3: CASSLSQGFSPSYEQYF; DNA: TGTGCCAGCAGTTTATCACAGGGGTTTAGTCCGAGTTACGAGCAGTACTTC
size: few; J: TRBJ2-1; length: 15; V: TRBV6-1; D: -; CDR3: CASSVNLISYNEQFF; DNA: TGTGCCAGCAGCGTGAACCTTATTTCCTACAATGAGCAGTTCTTC
size: many; J: TRBJ2-1; length: 14; V: TRBV12-3/TRBV12-4; D: -; CDR3: CASSFGWGVNEQFF; DNA: TGTGCCAGCAGTTTCGGTTGGGGAGTCAATGAGCAGTTCTTC
size: -; J: TRBJ2-1; length: 15; V: TRBV6-1; D: -; CDR3: CASSRTTTLHNEQFF; DNA: TGTGCCAGCAGTCGAACCACCACACTACACAATGAGCAGTTCTTC
size: -; J: TRBJ1-3; length: 17; V: TRBV5-5; D: -; CDR3: CASTDGTNLFSGNTIYF; DNA: TGTGCCAGCACGGACGGGACCAACCTCTTCTCTGGAAACACCATATATTTT